The TCR beta chain under discussion was sequenced for a study of OX40 agonist ivuxolimab in advanced cancers. Libraries were prepared by immunoSEQ multiplex PCR; TCRdb keeps only in-frame clonotypes and omits some of them. The repertoire includes about 77,000 clones, around 82% of them detected once, and less than 0.85% sits in the top ten. This clone was recorded a few times. As yet, its antigen is unknown. Since a much larger clone is just one base distant, this may be a read error. The identical CDR3 is also encoded by other nucleotide sequences in the sample. The CDR3 covers 13 residues. Between the trimmed V and J ends, which lost 6 bases and 1 base, there was a span of 7 bases. Germline CDR1 is ENHRY and CDR2 is SYGVKD. General study points: What antigens the expanded peripheral T cells recognized was never established.

This receptor was identified in an adult with an advanced solid tumor such as melanoma, head and neck, liver or kidney cancer. The sample here was CD4+ or CD8+ T cells sorted from blood, taken in a trial of the OX40 agonist ivuxolimab. V is TRBV10-3 and J is TRBJ1-3, with D tentatively TRBD1 (6 bases). CDR3 nucleotide sequence: TGTGCCATCAGGGACAGTTCTGGAAACACCATATATTTT. It translates to CAIRDSSGNTIYF.